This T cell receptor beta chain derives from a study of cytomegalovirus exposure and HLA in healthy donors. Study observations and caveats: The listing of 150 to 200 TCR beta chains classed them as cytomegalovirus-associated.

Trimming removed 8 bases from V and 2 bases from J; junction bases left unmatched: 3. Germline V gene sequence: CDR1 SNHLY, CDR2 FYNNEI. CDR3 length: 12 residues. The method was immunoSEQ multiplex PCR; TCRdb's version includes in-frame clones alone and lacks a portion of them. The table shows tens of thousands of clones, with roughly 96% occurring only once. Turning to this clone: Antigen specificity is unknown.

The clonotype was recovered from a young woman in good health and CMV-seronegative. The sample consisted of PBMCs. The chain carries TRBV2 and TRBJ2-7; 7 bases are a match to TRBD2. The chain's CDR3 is CASRDYPYEQYF. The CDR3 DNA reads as TGTGCCAGCCGGGACTACCCCTACGAGCAGTACTTC.